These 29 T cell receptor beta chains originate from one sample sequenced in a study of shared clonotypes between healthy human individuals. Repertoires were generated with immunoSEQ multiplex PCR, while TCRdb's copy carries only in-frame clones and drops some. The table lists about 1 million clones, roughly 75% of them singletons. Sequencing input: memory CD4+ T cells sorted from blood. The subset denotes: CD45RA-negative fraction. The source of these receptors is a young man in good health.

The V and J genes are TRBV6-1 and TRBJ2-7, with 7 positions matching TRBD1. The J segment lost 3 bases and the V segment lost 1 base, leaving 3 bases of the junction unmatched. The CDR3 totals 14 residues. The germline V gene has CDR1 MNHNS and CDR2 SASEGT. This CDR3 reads CASSEGQGDYEQYF. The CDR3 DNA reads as TGTGCCAGCAGTGAAGGTCAGGGGGACTACGAGCAGTACTTC.

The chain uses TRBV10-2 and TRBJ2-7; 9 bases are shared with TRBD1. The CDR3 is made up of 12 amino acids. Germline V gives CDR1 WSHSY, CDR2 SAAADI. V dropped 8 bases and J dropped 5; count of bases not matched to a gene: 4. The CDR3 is CASGTGINEQYF. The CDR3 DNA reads TGCGCCAGCGGGACAGGGATTAACGAGCAGTACTTC.

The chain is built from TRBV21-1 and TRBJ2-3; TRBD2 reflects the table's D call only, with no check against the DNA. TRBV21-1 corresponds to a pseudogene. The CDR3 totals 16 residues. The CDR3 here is CASSNGGLYSTDTQYF. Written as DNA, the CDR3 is TGTGCCAGCAGCAACGGGGGATTATATAGCACAGATACGCAGTATTTT.

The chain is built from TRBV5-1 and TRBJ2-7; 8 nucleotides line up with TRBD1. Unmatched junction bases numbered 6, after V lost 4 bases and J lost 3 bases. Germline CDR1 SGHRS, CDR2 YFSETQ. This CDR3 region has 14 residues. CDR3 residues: CASSDTGGIYEQYF. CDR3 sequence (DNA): TGCGCCAGCAGCGACACAGGGGGGATCTACGAGCAGTACTTC.

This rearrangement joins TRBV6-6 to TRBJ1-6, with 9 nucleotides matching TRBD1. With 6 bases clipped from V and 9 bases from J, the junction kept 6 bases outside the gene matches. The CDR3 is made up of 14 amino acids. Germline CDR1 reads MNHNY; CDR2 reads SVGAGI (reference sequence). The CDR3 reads CASRSRQGGSPLHF. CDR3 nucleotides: TGTGCCAGCAGATCAAGACAGGGGGGTTCACCCCTCCACTTT.

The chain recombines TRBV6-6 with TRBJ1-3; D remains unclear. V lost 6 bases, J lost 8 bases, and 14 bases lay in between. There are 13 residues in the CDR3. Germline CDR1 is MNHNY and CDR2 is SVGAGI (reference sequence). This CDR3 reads CASRQDEMDTIYF. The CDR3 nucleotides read TGTGCCAGCAGGCAGGACGAGATGGACACCATATATTTT.

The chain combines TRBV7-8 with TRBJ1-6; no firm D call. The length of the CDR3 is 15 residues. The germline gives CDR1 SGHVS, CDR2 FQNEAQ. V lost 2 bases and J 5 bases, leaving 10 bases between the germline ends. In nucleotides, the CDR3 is TGTGCCAGCAGCTTACGCCGAAAAGATAATTCACCCCTCCACTTT. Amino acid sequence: CASSLRRKDNSPLHF.

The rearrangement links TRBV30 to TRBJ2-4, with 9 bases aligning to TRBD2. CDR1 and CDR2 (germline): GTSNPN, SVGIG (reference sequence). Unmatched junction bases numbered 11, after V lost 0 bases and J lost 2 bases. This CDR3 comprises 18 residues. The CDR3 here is CAWSVPFFGTSSKNIQYF. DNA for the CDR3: TGTGCCTGGAGTGTACCTTTTTTCGGGACTAGCTCCAAAAACATTCAGTACTTC.

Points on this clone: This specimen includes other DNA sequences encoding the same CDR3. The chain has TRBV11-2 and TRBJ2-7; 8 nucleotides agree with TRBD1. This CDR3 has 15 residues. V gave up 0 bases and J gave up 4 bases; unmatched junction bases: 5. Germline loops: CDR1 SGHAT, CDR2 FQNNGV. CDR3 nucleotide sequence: TGTGCCAGCAGCTTAGAGGTCAGGGGGCCGTACGAGCAGTACTTC. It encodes CASSLEVRGPYEQYF.

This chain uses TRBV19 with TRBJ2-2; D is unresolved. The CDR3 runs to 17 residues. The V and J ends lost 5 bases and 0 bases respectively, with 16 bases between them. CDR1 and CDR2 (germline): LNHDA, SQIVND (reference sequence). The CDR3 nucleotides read TGTGCCAGTAGTTTGGGTCGGGCCCAAACGAACACCGGGGAGCTGTTTTTT. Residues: CASSLGRAQTNTGELFF. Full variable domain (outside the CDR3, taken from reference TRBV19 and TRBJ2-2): DGGITQSPKYLFRKEGQNVTLSCEQNLNHDAMYWYRQDPGQGLRLIYYSQIVNDFQKGDIAEGYSVSREKKESFPLTVTSAQKNPTAFYLCASSLGRAQTNTGELFFGEGSRLTVL.

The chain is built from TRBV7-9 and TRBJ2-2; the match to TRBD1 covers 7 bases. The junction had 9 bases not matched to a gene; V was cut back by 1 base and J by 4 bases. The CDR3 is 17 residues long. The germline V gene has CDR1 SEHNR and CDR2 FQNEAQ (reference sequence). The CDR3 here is CASSLGFGTEFTGELFF. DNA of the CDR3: TGTGCCAGCAGCTTAGGTTTTGGGACAGAATTCACCGGGGAGCTGTTTTTT.

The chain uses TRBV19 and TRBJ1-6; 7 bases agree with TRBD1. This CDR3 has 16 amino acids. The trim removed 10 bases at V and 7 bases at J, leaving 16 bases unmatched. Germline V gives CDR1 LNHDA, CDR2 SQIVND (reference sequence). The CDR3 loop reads CATRVGQELLNSPLHF. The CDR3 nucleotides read TGTGCCACCCGAGTAGGACAGGAGCTCCTAAATTCACCCCTCCACTTT.

CDR3 protein: CASRKGRNTGELFF. The CDR3 nucleotides are TGCGCCAGCAGGAAAGGACGGAACACCGGGGAGCTGTTTTTT. V gene TRBV4-3 combines with J gene TRBJ2-2; unclear D gene. The CDR3 totals 14 residues. Per the germline V gene, CDR1 is LGHNA and CDR2 is YSLEER. The V end was cut by 6 bases, the J end by 1 base, with 9 bases between.

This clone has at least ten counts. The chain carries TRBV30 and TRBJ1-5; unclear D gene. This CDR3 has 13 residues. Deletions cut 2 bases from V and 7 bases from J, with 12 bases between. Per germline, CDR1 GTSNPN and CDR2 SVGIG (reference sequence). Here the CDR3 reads CAWSSSREQPQHF. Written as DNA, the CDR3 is TGTGCCTGGAGTTCCTCTCGGGAGCAGCCCCAGCATTTT.

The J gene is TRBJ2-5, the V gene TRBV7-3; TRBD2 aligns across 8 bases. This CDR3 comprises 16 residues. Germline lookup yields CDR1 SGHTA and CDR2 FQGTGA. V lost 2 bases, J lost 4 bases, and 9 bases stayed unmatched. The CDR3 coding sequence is TGTGCCAGCAGCTTAGGGGTAGCGGGGATCTCAGAGACCCAGTACTTC. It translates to CASSLGVAGISETQYF.

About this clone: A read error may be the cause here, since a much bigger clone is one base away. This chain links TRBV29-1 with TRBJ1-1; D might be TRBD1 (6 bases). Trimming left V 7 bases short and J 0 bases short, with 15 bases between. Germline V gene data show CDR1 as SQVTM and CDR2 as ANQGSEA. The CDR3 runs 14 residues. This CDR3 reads CSAAMTGMNTEAFF. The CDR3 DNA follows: TGCAGCGCTGCTATGACAGGTATGAACACTGAAGCTTTCTTT.

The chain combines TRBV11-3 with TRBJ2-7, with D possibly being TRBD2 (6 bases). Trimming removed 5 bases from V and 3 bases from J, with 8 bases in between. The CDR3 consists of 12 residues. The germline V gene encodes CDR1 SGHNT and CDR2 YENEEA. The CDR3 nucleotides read TGTGCCAGCAGCATCGGGGGCTACGAGCAGTACTTC. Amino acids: CASSIGGYEQYF.

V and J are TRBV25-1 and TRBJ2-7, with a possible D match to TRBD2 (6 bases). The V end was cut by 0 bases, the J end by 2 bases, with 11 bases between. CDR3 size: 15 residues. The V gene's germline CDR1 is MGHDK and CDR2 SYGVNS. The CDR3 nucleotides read TGTGCCAGCAGTGAATATAGAGGGAGGACCTACGAGCAGTACTTC. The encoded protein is CASSEYRGRTYEQYF.

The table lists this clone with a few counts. This chain's CDR3 is CAWIRGIGYTF. For the CDR3, the DNA is TGTGCCTGGATCCGCGGGATTGGCTACACCTTC. The rearrangement joins TRBV30 to TRBJ1-2; D uncertain. The CDR3 is 11 residues long. Germline lookup yields CDR1 GTSNPN and CDR2 SVGIG (reference sequence). The V gene lost 4 bases and the J gene lost 7 bases, with 10 bases spanning the gap.

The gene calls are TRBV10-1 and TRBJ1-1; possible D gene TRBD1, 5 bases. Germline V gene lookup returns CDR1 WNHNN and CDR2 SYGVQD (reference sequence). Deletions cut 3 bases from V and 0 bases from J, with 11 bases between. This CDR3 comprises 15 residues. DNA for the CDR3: TGCGCCAGCAGTGACCCCGGACATATGAACACTGAAGCTTTCTTT. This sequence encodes CASSDPGHMNTEAFF.

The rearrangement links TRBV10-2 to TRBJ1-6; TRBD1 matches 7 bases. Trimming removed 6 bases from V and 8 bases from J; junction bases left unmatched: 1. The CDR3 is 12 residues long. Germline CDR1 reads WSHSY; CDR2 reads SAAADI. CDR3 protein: CASSRGDSPLHF. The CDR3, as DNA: TGCGCCAGCAGCAGGGGGGATTCACCCCTCCACTTT.

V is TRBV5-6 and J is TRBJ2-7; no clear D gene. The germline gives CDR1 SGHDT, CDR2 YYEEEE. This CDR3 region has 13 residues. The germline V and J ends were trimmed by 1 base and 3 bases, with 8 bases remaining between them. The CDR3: CASSLRQSYEQYF. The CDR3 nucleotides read TGTGCCAGCAGCTTGCGCCAAAGCTACGAGCAGTACTTC.

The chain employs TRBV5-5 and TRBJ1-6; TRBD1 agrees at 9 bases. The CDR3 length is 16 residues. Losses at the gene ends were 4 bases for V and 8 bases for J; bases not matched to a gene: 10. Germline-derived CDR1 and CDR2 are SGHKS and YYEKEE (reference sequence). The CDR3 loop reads CASSPRTGEGDSPLHF. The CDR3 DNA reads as TGTGCCAGCAGCCCCCGGACAGGGGAAGGCGATTCACCCCTCCACTTT.

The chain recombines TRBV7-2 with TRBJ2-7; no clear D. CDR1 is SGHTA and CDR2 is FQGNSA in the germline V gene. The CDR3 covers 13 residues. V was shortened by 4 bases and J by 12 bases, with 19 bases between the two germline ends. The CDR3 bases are TGTGCCAGCAGCTCCCGTTTATTTCCTACGGCGTACTTC. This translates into CASSSRLFPTAYF.

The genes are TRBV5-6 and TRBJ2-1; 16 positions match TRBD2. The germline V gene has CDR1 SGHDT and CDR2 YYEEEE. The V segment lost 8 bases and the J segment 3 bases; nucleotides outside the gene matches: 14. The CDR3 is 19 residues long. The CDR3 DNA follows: TGTGCCAGTTCTTGGGGACTAGCGGGAGGGCGGAACAACTACAATGAGCAGTTCTTC. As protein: CASSWGLAGGRNNYNEQFF.

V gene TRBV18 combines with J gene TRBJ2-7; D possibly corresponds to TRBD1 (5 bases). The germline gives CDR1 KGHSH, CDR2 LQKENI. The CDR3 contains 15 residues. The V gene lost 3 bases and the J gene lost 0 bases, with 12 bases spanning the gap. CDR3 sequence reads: CASSPFQGSSYEQYF. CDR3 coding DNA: TGTGCCAGCTCACCTTTTCAGGGCAGCTCCTACGAGCAGTACTTC.

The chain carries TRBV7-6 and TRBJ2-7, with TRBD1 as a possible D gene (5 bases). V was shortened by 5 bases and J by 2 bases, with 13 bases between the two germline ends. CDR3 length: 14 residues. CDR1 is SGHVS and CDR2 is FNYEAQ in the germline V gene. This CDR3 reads CASSQQKGPYEQYF. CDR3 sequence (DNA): TGTGCCAGCAGCCAGCAGAAGGGGCCCTACGAGCAGTACTTC.

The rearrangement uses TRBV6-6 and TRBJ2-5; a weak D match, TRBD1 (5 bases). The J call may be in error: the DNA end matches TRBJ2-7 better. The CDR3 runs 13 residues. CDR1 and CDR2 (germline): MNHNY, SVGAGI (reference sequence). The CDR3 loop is CASSSNGQSEQYF. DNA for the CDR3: TGTGCCAGCAGTTCAAATGGACAATCCGAGCAGTACTTC.

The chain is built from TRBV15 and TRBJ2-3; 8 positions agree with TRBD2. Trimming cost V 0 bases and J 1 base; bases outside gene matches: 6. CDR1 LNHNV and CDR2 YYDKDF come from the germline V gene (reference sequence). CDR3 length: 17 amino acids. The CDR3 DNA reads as TGTGCCACCAGCAGAGATAGCCTAGCGGGTGGCACAGATACGCAGTATTTT. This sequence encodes CATSRDSLAGGTDTQYF. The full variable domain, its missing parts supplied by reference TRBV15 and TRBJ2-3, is DAMVIQNPRYQVTQFGKPVTLSCSQTLNHNVMYWYQQKSSQAPKLLFHYYDKDFNNEADTPDNFQSRRPNTSFCFLDIRSPGLGDTAMYLCATSRDSLAGGTDTQYFGPGTRLTVL.